The sequence of this TCR beta chain was determined in a study of blood T cells in healthy people across ages. Study observations and caveats: No one knew whether donors had CMV, which possibly confounded expanded clonotype changes.

This clonotype was detected a few times. Antigen: not known. Donors each provided about 9.5 milliliters of peripheral blood. PCR was performed a second time for 7 to 11 cycles using a sample-barcoded 5' primer and a J-beta primer mix. TCRdb recomputed calls from the 5' RACE reads with MiXCR, one row per CDR3 protein. The table includes about 1.8 million distinct CDR3 sequences, around half detected once. The sequencing input was blood. The clonotype was recovered from a middle-aged woman in good health.

The CDR3 DNA reads TGTGCCAGCACCCTAAGCTGGGGGGACAATGAGCAGTTCTTC. Its translation is CASTLSWGDNEQFF. The rearrangement links TRBV6-5 to TRBJ2-1; D may be TRBD2 (6 bases). This CDR3 is 14 amino acids long. Trimming took off 7 bases at V and 5 bases at J, with 15 bases between the two ends. From germline, CDR1 is MNHEY and CDR2 SVGAGI.